The next 26 T cell receptor beta chains were all read from a single sample in a study of T cell changes during pregnancy in multiple sclerosis. The table came from immunoSEQ multiplex PCR; TCRdb's copy has only in-frame clones and leaves some out. The table lists around 35,000 clones, 90% of them singletons. The sample was CD8+ T cells from peripheral blood mononuclear cells, taken in the first trimester of pregnancy. These receptors were obtained from a female donor with multiple sclerosis, enrolled in a pregnancy study.

The V call is TRBV9, the J call TRBJ2-2, with D possibly TRBD2 on 6 matching bases. Looked up from germline, CDR1 is SGDLS and CDR2 is YYNGEE. CDR3 length: 15 residues. V lost 0 bases, J lost 6 bases, and 12 bases lay in between. The DNA of the CDR3 is TGTGCCAGCAGCGTAGGGAGGTGGGGGGCCGGGGAGCTGTTTTTT. As protein: CASSVGRWGAGELFF.

This chain uses TRBV29-1 with TRBJ2-1; 11 nucleotides align to TRBD2. In germline, CDR1 is SQVTM, CDR2 ANQGSEA. V trimming: 6 bases; J trimming: 0 bases; junction bases outside the gene matches: 10. The CDR3 has 17 residues. The CDR3 sequence is CSVTGTSGRFSYNEQFF. As DNA, the CDR3 is TGCAGCGTGACCGGGACTAGCGGCCGCTTCTCCTACAATGAGCAGTTCTTC.

The chain joins TRBV29-1 to TRBJ2-1, with D maybe TRBD1 (6 bases). V was trimmed by 6 bases and J by 4 bases, leaving 13 bases between them. The CDR3 has 13 residues. Germline CDR1 reads SQVTM; CDR2 reads ANQGSEA. This chain's CDR3 is CSVLQGTYNEQFF. Written as DNA, the CDR3 is TGCAGCGTGCTACAGGGTACGTACAATGAGCAGTTCTTC.

In this sample, this clone turned up once. The chain couples TRBV19 to TRBJ2-3; 8 bases align to TRBD2. Germline lookup yields CDR1 LNHDA and CDR2 SQIVND (reference sequence). The CDR3 consists of 14 residues. V shed 1 base and J 6 bases; nucleotides not matched to a gene: 3. CDR3 region: CASSIAGGDDTQYF. CDR3 nucleotide sequence: TGTGCCAGTAGTATAGCGGGAGGGGACGATACGCAGTATTTT.

The V gene is TRBV6-1, the J gene TRBJ1-5, with D possibly being TRBD1 (5 bases). V was pared by 0 bases and J by 2 bases, with 14 bases between. The CDR3 runs to 17 residues. The germline gives CDR1 MNHNS, CDR2 SASEGT. The chain's CDR3 is CASSEAPYGGGNQPQHF. CDR3 coding DNA: TGTGCCAGCAGTGAAGCGCCATACGGAGGGGGCAATCAGCCCCAGCATTTT.

This clone was found once. At one end the junction does not follow the germline gene, possibly because of a read error. The chain carries TRBV7-3 and TRBJ2-4; no clear D gene. This CDR3 is built from 10 residues. Germline V lookup: CDR1 SGHTA, CDR2 FQGTGA. CDR3 loop: CASSSNHSIF. CDR3 coding DNA: TGTGCCAGCAGCTCGAACCACTCTATCTTC.

The rearrangement links TRBV19 to TRBJ2-7; D possibly corresponds to TRBD2 (6 bases). The CDR3 sequence is 12 residues long. The V end was cut by 8 bases, the J end by 1 base, with 9 bases between. CDR1 LNHDA and CDR2 SQIVND come from the germline V gene (reference sequence). In DNA form, the CDR3 reads TGTGCCAGTGGGAGGAAATCCTACGAGCAGTACTTC. This encodes CASGRKSYEQYF.

The chain is built from TRBV6-4 and TRBJ2-1; 8 bases match TRBD1. Trimming cost V 6 bases and J 0 bases; bases outside gene matches: 4. Germline V gene lookup returns CDR1 MRHNA and CDR2 SNTAGT. The length of the CDR3 is 15 residues. CDR3 nucleotides: TGTGCCAGCAGCCCAGGACAGGGCTCCTACAATGAGCAGTTCTTC. It codes for CASSPGQGSYNEQFF.

The V call is TRBV6-1, the J call TRBJ2-1; D ambiguous. The CDR3 length is 12 residues. V lost 0 bases and J lost 7, with 4 bases in between. Germline loops: CDR1 MNHNS, CDR2 SASEGT. The CDR3 spells CASSEAANEQFF. Here the CDR3 DNA reads TGTGCCAGCAGTGAAGCGGCTAATGAGCAGTTCTTC.

This chain uses TRBV29-1 with TRBJ2-7, with 8 bases matching TRBD2. The CDR3 runs to 15 residues. The germline CDR1 and CDR2 sequences are SQVTM and ANQGSEA. The V and J ends lost 6 bases and 3 bases, in that order; junction bases with no gene match: 13. The CDR3 here is CSVEDGGEGFYEQYF. CDR3 sequence (DNA): TGCAGCGTAGAGGACGGGGGGGAGGGCTTCTACGAGCAGTACTTC.

V and J are TRBV19 and TRBJ2-3; D possibly corresponds to TRBD2 (5 bases). The CDR3 loop spans 14 amino acids. Trimming pared 5 bases from V and 0 bases from J, leaving 9 bases between. Germline CDR1 is LNHDA and CDR2 is SQIVND (reference sequence). As DNA, the CDR3 is TGTGCCAGTAGTTGGGCGGGCAGCACAGATACGCAGTATTTT. Translation gives CASSWAGSTDTQYF.

This clone was picked up one time. This chain links TRBV7-8 with TRBJ2-5; TRBD2 matches at 9 bases. The CDR3 covers 16 residues. The V gene's germline CDR1 is SGHVS and CDR2 FQNEAQ. The V segment lost 2 bases and the J segment 3 bases; nucleotides outside the gene matches: 7. The CDR3 sequence: CASSLLVAGGEETQYF. CDR3 bases: TGTGCCAGCAGCTTACTGGTTGCGGGAGGGGAAGAGACCCAGTACTTC.

The V gene is TRBV28, the J gene TRBJ1-2, with D perhaps matching TRBD1 (6 bases). From germline, CDR1 is MDHEN and CDR2 SYDVKM. The CDR3 has 13 amino acids. Between the trimmed V and J ends, which lost 5 bases and 7 bases, there was a span of 14 bases. The CDR3: CASSPDSWSGYTF. CDR3 in DNA: TGTGCCAGCAGTCCGGACAGCTGGAGTGGCTACACCTTC.

J is TRBJ2-1 and V is TRBV15; D is possibly TRBD2 (6 bases). This CDR3 has 15 residues. Trimming left V 6 bases short and J 2 bases short, with 14 bases between. CDR1 is LNHNV and CDR2 is YYDKDF in the germline V gene (reference sequence). CDR3 sequence reads: CATSPRGSTYNEQFF. As DNA, the CDR3 is TGTGCCACCAGTCCCCGGGGGTCAACCTACAATGAGCAGTTCTTC.

This clone was seen a few times. The V call is TRBV4-2, the J call TRBJ1-1; D remains unclear. Trimming stripped 3 bases from V and 8 bases from J, with 10 bases between. CDR3 length: 12 residues. Germline CDR1 and CDR2: LGHNA and YNFKEQ. The CDR3 here is CASSQGHAEAFF. DNA for the CDR3: TGTGCCAGCAGCCAGGGCCACGCCGAAGCTTTCTTT.

The chain couples TRBV19 to TRBJ2-3; 7 bases fit TRBD1. The CDR3 is 16 amino acids. V trimming: 5 bases; J trimming: 1 base; junction bases outside the gene matches: 9. The germline V gene has CDR1 LNHDA and CDR2 SQIVND (reference sequence). The CDR3 nucleotides are TGTGCCAGTAGTCTATCACCAGGACAGGGCACAGATACGCAGTATTTT. It is translated as CASSLSPGQGTDTQYF.

The chain links TRBV2 to TRBJ2-4, with D perhaps matching TRBD2 (6 bases). The germline V and J ends were trimmed by 6 bases and 3 bases, with 18 bases remaining between them. The CDR3 contains 16 residues. Looked up from germline, CDR1 is SNHLY and CDR2 is FYNNEI. As DNA, the CDR3 is TGTGCCAGCAGGAGGTGGGGTGGCGGGGTCAAAAACATTCAGTACTTC. This translates into CASRRWGGGVKNIQYF. The whole variable domain, filled in from reference TRBV2 and TRBJ2-4, reads EPEVTQTPSHQVTQMGQEVILRCVPISNHLYFYWYRQILGQKVEFLVSFYNNEISEKSEIFDDQFSVERPDGSNFTLKIRSTKLEDSAMYFCASRRWGGGVKNIQYFGAGTRLSVL.

The CDR3 nucleotides are TGTGCCATCAGTGAGTCGACGGCACAGGGGGCGCGTCTTGAGACCCAGTACTTC. This gives the protein CAISESTAQGARLETQYF. The V gene is TRBV10-3, the J gene TRBJ2-5; 9 bases line up with TRBD1. Looked up from germline, CDR1 is ENHRY and CDR2 is SYGVKD. The CDR3 length is 18 residues. V trimming: 0 bases; J trimming: 5 bases; junction bases outside the gene matches: 13.

The chain carries TRBV30 and TRBJ1-1; D might be TRBD1 (6 bases). The germline V gene encodes CDR1 GTSNPN and CDR2 SVGIG (reference sequence). V lost 1 base, J lost 8 bases, and 11 bases lay in between. The CDR3 covers 12 residues. The CDR3 sequence: CAWSEGVAEAFF. CDR3 nucleotide sequence: TGTGCCTGGAGTGAGGGGGTCGCGGAAGCTTTCTTT. The whole variable domain, remainder taken from reference TRBV30 and TRBJ1-1, is SQTIHQWPATLVQPVGSPLSLECTVEGTSNPNLYWYRQAAGRGLQLLFYSVGIGQISSEVPQNLSASRPQDRQFILSSKKLLLSDSGFYLCAWSEGVAEAFFGQGTRLTVV.

This clone has at least ten counts. J is TRBJ2-1 and V is TRBV4-3; 7 bases are shared with TRBD2. Germline V gives CDR1 LGHNA, CDR2 YSLEER. The trim removed 0 bases at V and 2 bases at J, leaving 7 bases unmatched. The CDR3 loop spans 17 amino acids. The CDR3 DNA reads TGCGCCAGCAGCCAAGATTCGGGCGGGAGCCCCTACAATGAGCAGTTCTTC. It translates to CASSQDSGGSPYNEQFF.

The chain joins TRBV29-1 to TRBJ2-7; 10 positions match TRBD2. The CDR3 has 13 residues. V shed 4 bases and J 2 bases; nucleotides not matched to a gene: 2. CDR1 and CDR2 (germline): SQVTM, ANQGSEA. CDR3 in amino acids: CSVVLAGAYEQYF. The CDR3 nucleotides are TGCAGCGTTGTCCTAGCGGGGGCCTACGAGCAGTACTTC.

The chain joins TRBV9 to TRBJ1-2; TRBD1 matches 7 bases. With 1 base clipped from V and 3 bases from J, the junction kept 3 bases outside the gene matches. The CDR3 is 14 amino acids. Germline V gene data show CDR1 as SGDLS and CDR2 as YYNGEE. CDR3 DNA sequence: TGTGCCAGCAGCGTAAATACAGGGGACTATGGCTACACCTTC. Its translation: CASSVNTGDYGYTF.

J is TRBJ2-7 and V is TRBV6-5; 11 bases agree with TRBD1. From germline, CDR1 is MNHEY and CDR2 SVGAGI. The V segment lost 2 bases and the J segment 5 bases; nucleotides outside the gene matches: 2. The CDR3 contains 14 residues. In nucleotides, the CDR3 is TGTGCCAGCAGTTACGGACAGGGGGCGGACGAGCAGTACTTC. Protein sequence: CASSYGQGADEQYF.

This clone was observed once. V gene TRBV5-1 combines with J gene TRBJ2-7, with D possibly matching TRBD2 (6 bases). Germline lookup yields CDR1 SGHRS and CDR2 YFSETQ. V shed 0 bases and J shed 6 bases, with 19 bases lying between them. This CDR3 has 16 residues. The DNA of the CDR3 is TGCGCCAGCAGCTTGGACCTGGGACTTAACGATGGCGAGCAGTACTTC. Translation gives CASSLDLGLNDGEQYF.

V usage is TRBV7-2 and J usage is TRBJ2-2; D remains unclear. This CDR3 is 15 amino acids long. Germline lookup yields CDR1 SGHTA and CDR2 FQGNSA. V lost 1 base and J lost 1, with 7 bases in between. CDR3 residues: CASSLVGGNTGELFF. In DNA form, the CDR3 reads TGTGCCAGCAGCTTAGTTGGCGGGAACACCGGGGAGCTGTTTTTT.

The rearrangement joins TRBV27 to TRBJ2-3, with 11 positions matching TRBD2. The CDR3 extends over 18 amino acids. Germline V gene data show CDR1 as MNHEY and CDR2 as SMNVEV (reference sequence). Trimming cost V 1 base and J 3 bases; bases outside gene matches: 9. The CDR3 reads CASSLWTSGSSGTDTQYF. CDR3 coding DNA: TGTGCCAGCAGTTTATGGACTAGCGGGTCATCGGGTACAGATACGCAGTATTTT.